This T cell receptor beta chain was observed in a study of CD8+ T cells in alopecia areata (dated 2018 in TCRdb). A note on the overall study: Treated patients were enrolled in an open-label pilot trial of oral tofacitinib at 5 to 10 mg twice daily for moderate-to-severe alopecia areata. Tofacitinib was administered for 6 to 18 months, and 6 months of follow-up off drug were then conducted to assess delayed response and recurrence. For the treated patients, the SALT score, which quantifies what percentage of scalp surface area is affected, served as the measure of disease severity. The study used high-throughput TCRbeta sequencing to examine T cell clonal expansion in alopecia areata, in both the C3H/HeJ mouse model and human patients. In humans, TCRbeta sequencing was performed on scalp tissue and on sorted CD4+ and CD8+ peripheral blood T cells from healthy controls and from patients with patchy or totalis/universalis alopecia areata. Biopsies were taken from tofacitinib-treated patients at baseline and again at 4 and 24 weeks into treatment, and several of those patients also had a later scalp biopsy. Clonality in the scalp was compared among normal scalp (n=4), patchy alopecia areata scalp (n=8), and alopecia totalis/universalis scalp (n=8). RNA came from the PAXgene miRNA kit for fixed scalp, the miRNeasy kit for PBMCs, and the RNeasy kit for mouse skin. TCRbeta CDR3 regions were amplified by immunoSEQ multiplex PCR using 35 Vbeta forward and 13 Jbeta reverse primers. The study at large found these results: Unlike mouse skin, where gammadelta T cells dominate, normal human skin contains resident alphabeta T cells that get sequenced too, which complicates analysis of the scalp TCR repertoire. Because the treated cohort was small and included a single nonresponder, larger studies are needed to assess links between baseline CD8+ expansion and response. Compared with mice, TCR sequences shared between patients were less clear, possibly partly because of HLA diversity across the patient population. Tofacitinib significantly decreased scalp clonality and the number of expanded CD8+ clones among the top 100 scalp clones. Compared with normal scalp, lesional scalp had higher clonality and more expanded CD8+ clones, particularly in alopecia totalis/universalis, a pattern that suggests antigenic drive. During tofacitinib treatment, many expanded lesional clones remained in scalp and blood, and this persistence may partly explain relapse after treatment is stopped.

The library was built by means of the immunoSEQ multiplex PCR assay. For TCR sequencing, RNA was extracted from every sample and reverse transcribed into cDNA to serve as template. SuperScript III was used for first-strand cDNA synthesis, primed with a 2:1 mix of oligo-dT and random hexamers. A synthetic immune receptor repertoire was used to gauge amplification bias, and whatever bias remained was removed computationally. In the paper's pipeline: Raw reads were preprocessed for error removal, and CDR3 was defined according to IMGT conventions as running from the conserved cysteine to phenylalanine. To get clonality, Shannon entropy was normalized by log2 of the number of productive unique TCRs and the result was subtracted from 1. CD4 or CD8 identity of scalp clones was inferred by cross-referencing scalp TCRbeta sequences with sorted blood CD4 and CD8 repertoires. TCRdb provides this immuneACCESS table in a form limited to in-frame rearrangements. Some clones are lacking; in checked studies, under half of them reflect an unresolved V gene, and why the rest are absent is not known. From that table come the V and J calls and clone size; the DNA was used to work out D and trimming. Across this sample there are fewer than 200,000 clones, with 50% to 75% seen only once. The top ten hold roughly 16% of the sample.

In light of the paper, this sample's treatment or condition label describes: oral pan-JAK inhibitor, 5-10 mg twice daily. Lesional scalp punch biopsies and peripheral blood were collected from alopecia areata patients. PBMCs were isolated by density centrifugation and stained for CD3, CD4 and CD8, after which CD4+ and CD8+ T cells were sorted on a FACSAria. This clone has a handful of counts. What this receptor recognizes is not known. Per-nucleotide qualities are absent, and no much larger clonotype sits a single base away. This TCR derives from a human donor with alopecia areata. Sequenced here: CD4+ T cells sorted from blood, sampled at week 56, from a patient treated with tofacitinib.

The CDR3 corresponds to CSADDTYEQYF. In nucleotides, the sequence is TGCAGTGCTGACGACACCTACGAGCAGTACTTC. Here the chain combines TRBV20-1 and TRBJ2-7, with the D gene not clear enough to name. The CDR3 goes from the cysteine to the phenylalanine over 11 residues. The read is trimmed to its CDR3 DNA, 33 bases read in frame from base 1. At the junction V is shortened by 5 bases and J by 2 bases, with 7 bases in between. As encoded in the germline V gene (reference sequence), CDR1 is DFQATT while CDR2 is SNEGSKA.